The 11 T cell receptor beta chains listed next were all sequenced from one sample in a study of human T cells and chemical hapten exposure. MiXCR, applied by TCRdb to the RACE reads, yields one record per CDR3 protein. Seen here are approximately 350,000 distinct CDR3 sequences, roughly 6% observed once, and the top ten hold under 7%. Time point described: patch test 2, 6 weeks after DPC sensitization. The treatment: therapeutic diphenylcyclopropenone sensitization with weekly scalp DPC. The source material was whole blood, sampled in connection with sensitization to the hapten diphenylcyclopropenone (DPC). These receptors originate from a woman aged 18-35 years with alopecia areata. Some clones in this sample may be carry-over from other donors' samples.

This clonotype appeared a few times. V gene TRBV20-1 combines with J gene TRBJ1-1; TRBD1 matches 8 bases. CDR3 size: 12 residues. In germline, CDR1 is DFQATT, CDR2 SNEGSKA (reference sequence). With V trimmed by 6 bases and J by 6 bases, 6 bases remained unmatched. The CDR3 sequence is CSARGPLAEAFF. As DNA, the CDR3 is TGCAGTGCCAGGGGGCCCCTCGCTGAAGCTTTCTTT.

This clonotype was seen many times. The genes are TRBV7-2 and TRBJ2-3; D tentatively fits TRBD1 or TRBD2 (5 bases each). Between the trimmed V and J ends, which lost 3 bases and 7 bases, there was a span of 26 bases. The CDR3 sequence is 18 residues long. Germline CDR1 and CDR2: SGHTA and FQGNSA. CDR3 protein: CASSFEGPNYPSRNTQYF. CDR3 DNA sequence: TGTGCCAGCAGCTTTGAGGGACCAAACTACCCCTCACGAAATACGCAGTATTTT.

This chain uses TRBV12-1 with TRBJ2-5; the table assigns TRBD2, which was not confirmed against the DNA. TRBV12-1 counts as a pseudogene. This CDR3 is built from 20 residues. CDR3 amino acids: CASSFRPGLAGGTHQETQYF. In DNA form, the CDR3 reads TGTGCCAGCAGCTTCCGACCGGGACTAGCGGGGGGGACCCACCAAGAGACCCAGTACTTC.

This clonotype was recorded a few times. This rearrangement joins TRBV12-3 or TRBV12-4 to TRBJ2-7; possibly TRBD1 or TRBD2 for D (5 bases each). The CDR3 sequence is 14 residues long. V was shortened by 5 bases and J by 2 bases, with 13 bases between the two germline ends. This CDR3 is CASSRPGPAYEQYF. CDR3 DNA: TGTGCCAGCAGTCGGCCGGGACCGGCCTACGAGCAGTACTTC.

This clonotype was observed at least ten times. The V call is TRBV20-1, the J call TRBJ1-2; no clear D. From germline, CDR1 is DFQATT and CDR2 SNEGSKA (reference sequence). The CDR3 loop spans 13 amino acids. V lost 6 bases to trimming and J lost 8 bases, with 19 bases between them. This CDR3 is CSALGLGLRGYTF. Here the CDR3 DNA reads TGCAGTGCGCTCGGACTGGGGTTGAGAGGCTACACCTTC.

This clonotype was recorded at least ten times. CDR3 in amino acids: CASSQDLAGGQYTQYF. The CDR3 region has the DNA TGTGCCAGCAGCCAAGATCTGGCAGGGGGTCAATATACGCAGTATTTT. The chain joins TRBV4-2 to TRBJ2-3; 7 nucleotides match TRBD1. The J segment lost 7 bases and the V segment lost 0 bases, leaving 10 bases of the junction unmatched. The length of the CDR3 is 16 residues. Per germline, CDR1 LGHNA and CDR2 YNFKEQ.

This clonotype was picked up a small number of times. CDR3 in DNA: TGCAGTGCTCCGACCCTTATGAACACTGAAGCTTTCTTT. Protein: CSAPTLMNTEAFF. V usage is TRBV20-1 and J usage is TRBJ1-1; D uncertain. CDR3 length: 13 residues. The germline CDR1 and CDR2 sequences are DFQATT and SNEGSKA (reference sequence). Trimming took off 5 bases at V and 0 bases at J, with 10 bases between the two ends.

This clonotype has more than one count but fewer than ten. CDR3 coding DNA: TGTGCCAGCTTCGACAGTATCACCGGAAACACCATATATTTT. Its protein product is CASFDSITGNTIYF. The chain joins TRBV18 to TRBJ1-3, with D possibly being TRBD1 (5 bases). The germline V and J ends were trimmed by 7 bases and 4 bases, with 14 bases remaining between them. Germline V gene lookup returns CDR1 KGHSH and CDR2 LQKENI. CDR3 size: 14 residues. Full variable domain (remainder filled in from reference TRBV18 and TRBJ1-3): NAGVMQNPRHLVRRRGQEARLRCSPMKGHSHVYWYRQLPEEGLKFMVYLQKENIIDESGMPKERFSAEFPKEGPSILRIQQVVRGDSAAYFCASFDSITGNTIYFGEGSWLTVV.

This clonotype was picked up many times. CDR3 DNA sequence: TGTGCCAGCAGTGATCCGGGACAGTCTTCTGACGAGCAGTACTTC. Its translation: CASSDPGQSSDEQYF. The chain carries TRBV6-1 and TRBJ2-7; 7 bases align to TRBD1. This CDR3 region has 15 residues. Germline CDR1 and CDR2: MNHNS and SASEGT. The junction had 10 bases not matched to a gene; V was cut back by 3 bases and J by 5 bases.

This clonotype was observed a handful of times. This chain connects TRBV10-3 to TRBJ2-3; possibly TRBD1 or TRBD2 for D (5 bases each). The length of the CDR3 is 13 residues. The V gene lost 8 bases and the J gene lost 0 bases, with 9 bases spanning the gap. The germline V gene has CDR1 ENHRY and CDR2 SYGVKD. CDR3 DNA sequence: TGTGCCATCGGGACGGAGAGCACAGATACGCAGTATTTT. This encodes CAIGTESTDTQYF.

This clonotype was picked up many times. The rearrangement uses TRBV20-1 and TRBJ1-5; D perhaps matches TRBD1 (5 bases). The germline V gene encodes CDR1 DFQATT and CDR2 SNEGSKA (reference sequence). The V end lost 1 base, the J end lost 3 bases, and 10 bases lay between the germline ends. This CDR3 has 14 residues. CDR3 DNA: TGCAGTGCTAGAGTAGGGACGAACAATCAGCCCCAGCATTTT. Protein product: CSARVGTNNQPQHF.